This T cell receptor beta chain came from a study of CD8+ T cells in alopecia areata. cDNA prepared by RNA extraction and subsequent reverse transcription served as the template for sequencing. Some clones are missing from TCRdb's copy, which holds only in-frame ones; the method was immunoSEQ multiplex PCR. Here the sample spans about 82,000 clones, roughly 51% being singletons. This clone was observed a handful of times. The receptor's source is a human donor with alopecia areata. Specimen: NKG2D-high CD8+ T cells sorted from blood.

This CDR3 reads CSVDSSSYEQYF. CDR3 bases: TGCAGCGTTGACAGCTCCTCCTACGAGCAGTACTTC. The chain combines TRBV29-1 with TRBJ2-7; D gene ambiguous. The ends were cut back, 3 bases at V and 0 bases at J, with 6 bases in the middle. The germline V gene encodes CDR1 SQVTM and CDR2 ANQGSEA. This CDR3 is built from 12 residues.